Each of the 12 T cell receptor beta chains below was sequenced from the same sample in a study of blood T cell repertoires in COVID-19. Some clones are missing from TCRdb's copy, which holds only in-frame ones; the method was immunoSEQ multiplex PCR. The sample gives about 140,000 clones, around four fifths of which show up once; around 5% is in the top ten. The specimen sequenced was PBMCs or T cells enriched from blood (not recorded which). The receptors derive from a man in his sixties or seventies who had been exposed to COVID-19.

V gene TRBV9 combines with J gene TRBJ1-4; TRBD1 aligns across 8 bases. Germline V gene lookup returns CDR1 SGDLS and CDR2 YYNGEE. V gave up 4 bases and J gave up 8 bases; unmatched junction bases: 7. The CDR3 covers 14 residues. This CDR3 reads CASSPTGAREKLFF. CDR3 coding DNA: TGTGCCAGCAGCCCGACAGGGGCGCGGGAAAAACTGTTTTTT.

The CDR3 nucleotides read TGTGCCAGCAGCAAAACAGGGGTTCAGCCCCAGCATTTT. This translates into CASSKTGVQPQHF. The chain links TRBV7-9 to TRBJ1-5, with 7 bases lining up with TRBD1. Germline assignment: CDR1 SEHNR and CDR2 FQNEAQ (reference sequence). The CDR3 runs 13 residues. V was pared by 5 bases and J by 6 bases, with 4 bases of the junction left unmatched.

This clone was seen a few times. The V gene is TRBV5-6, the J gene TRBJ1-2; D uncertain. The germline CDR1 and CDR2 sequences are SGHDT and YYEEEE. This CDR3 region has 14 residues. The ends were cut back, 0 bases at V and 8 bases at J, with 14 bases in the middle. CDR3 sequence reads: CASSLGPGLGGYTF. In DNA, the CDR3 is TGTGCCAGCAGCTTGGGACCAGGACTTGGCGGCTACACCTTC.

The CDR3 coding sequence is TGTGCCAGCAGCCGCGGACTTGGGAACACTGAAGCTTTCTTT. It specifies CASSRGLGNTEAFF. V usage is TRBV7-6 and J usage is TRBJ1-1, with unresolved D. CDR1 is SGHVS, CDR2 FNYEAQ, per germline. V was pared by 5 bases and J by 1 base, with 11 bases between. This CDR3 is 14 amino acids long.

The chain employs TRBV19 and TRBJ2-2; 11 nucleotides line up with TRBD1. Trimming removed 9 bases from V and 7 bases from J; junction bases left unmatched: 7. CDR1 LNHDA and CDR2 SQIVND come from the germline V gene (reference sequence). This CDR3 is 14 amino acids long. The CDR3 nucleotides are TGTGCCAGCAGGACAGGGGGCTTCGTCGGGGAGCTGTTTTTT. Translated, it gives CASRTGGFVGELFF.

This chain connects TRBV24-1 to TRBJ2-3; the match to TRBD2 covers 9 bases. CDR1 is KGHDR, CDR2 SFDVKD, per germline. The J segment lost 3 bases and the V segment lost 5 bases, leaving 8 bases of the junction unmatched. The CDR3 is 16 amino acids. DNA for the CDR3: TGTGCCACCAGTGGTCCCGGGAGCGGGAGGACAGATACGCAGTATTTT. Amino acid sequence: CATSGPGSGRTDTQYF.

The genes are TRBV28 and TRBJ2-7; TRBD1 agrees at 7 bases. In germline, CDR1 is MDHEN, CDR2 SYDVKM. The CDR3 contains 13 residues. The J segment lost 5 bases and the V segment lost 2 bases, leaving 3 bases of the junction unmatched. CDR3 residues: CASSLTGANEQYF. In nucleotides, the CDR3 is TGTGCCAGCAGTTTAACAGGGGCAAACGAGCAGTACTTC.

This chain joins TRBV27 and TRBJ1-2; D is uncertain. Germline CDR1 is MNHEY and CDR2 is SMNVEV (reference sequence). CDR3 length equals 15 residues. Trimming left V 5 bases short and J 8 bases short, with 21 bases between. CDR3 loop: CASSPAGVDLIGYTF. In DNA form, the CDR3 reads TGTGCCAGCAGTCCCGCCGGGGTGGACCTAATAGGCTACACCTTC.

This clone was observed a few times. The gene calls are TRBV7-2 and TRBJ2-7; no reliable D call. The length of the CDR3 is 14 residues. Germline V gene data show CDR1 as SGHTA and CDR2 as FQGNSA. V shed 2 bases and J shed 2 bases, with 10 bases lying between them. As DNA, the CDR3 is TGTGCCAGCAGCTTATATGATGGGCCCTACGAGCAGTACTTC. Translating it yields CASSLYDGPYEQYF.

The rearrangement links TRBV7-9 to TRBJ1-1; D unresolved. The germline V and J ends were trimmed by 3 bases and 2 bases, with 7 bases remaining between them. Per germline, CDR1 SEHNR and CDR2 FQNEAQ (reference sequence). The CDR3 covers 13 residues. The CDR3 coding sequence is TGTGCCAGCAGCTTCCAGATTAACACTGAAGCTTTCTTT. It specifies CASSFQINTEAFF.

The chain has TRBV7-6 and TRBJ1-3, with 8 bases fitting TRBD1. The germline V gene encodes CDR1 SGHVS and CDR2 FNYEAQ. V lost 1 base, J lost 4 bases, and 3 bases stayed unmatched. The CDR3 length is 15 residues. In DNA form, the CDR3 reads TGTGCCAGCAGCTTAGTGCAGGGGGCAGGAAACACCATATATTTT. It yields the protein CASSLVQGAGNTIYF.

The chain employs TRBV5-1 and TRBJ2-3; D may be TRBD2 (7 bases). The CDR3 totals 14 residues. The V and J ends lost 5 bases and 2 bases respectively, with 12 bases between them. Germline CDR1 SGHRS, CDR2 YFSETQ. CDR3 nucleotides: TGCGCCAGCAGTCGTGGGGGGGCCACAGATACGCAGTATTTT. Protein sequence: CASSRGGATDTQYF.